This entry concerns a single T cell receptor beta chain. Only a few counts were recorded for this clonotype. Its antigen remains undetermined. No base-level quality is on record; no much larger clone is a single base apart. These data are taken from a study of T-cell memory formation after mild COVID-19 (dated by TCRdb to the early 2020s). Study-wide context: TCR sequence clusters from the two donors were found to be largely donor specific. Longitudinal TCRalpha and TCRbeta repertoire sequencing tracked T-cell clones expanding and contracting after mild COVID-19 in two donors. Two young, previously healthy adult volunteers, one female and one male, were included in the cohort.

The sample was run on an Illumina NovaSeq 6000. TCRalpha and TCRbeta cDNA libraries were built by 5'RACE with constant-segment primers, adding sample barcodes and unique molecular identifiers. RNA was extracted from every sample with Trizol reagent. Libraries were amplified in two PCR steps, with a second sample barcode and Illumina TruSeq adapters added in the second step. Sequencing of the libraries was done on an Illumina NovaSeq, producing 2 x 150 bp paired-end reads. The authors' analysis ran thus. Reads were demultiplexed and collapsed into UMI-guided consensus sequences with migec v1.2.7. Using mixcr v2.1.11, the UMI consensuses were aligned to TRA and TRB V and J templates and assembled into clonotypes. A clonotype was counted as expanded or contracted only if both edgeR and NoisET called the change significant, with noise models trained on biological replicates. edgeR calls used a false discovery rate-adjusted p below 0.01 and a log2 fold-change threshold of 1. As an exploratory analysis of dynamics, PCA with hierarchical clustering was applied to max-normalized trajectories of the 1000 most abundant clonotypes. The CD4 or CD8 phenotype of responding clones was assigned using the separately sequenced CD4+ and CD8+ repertoires. TCRdb redid the processing of the public reads, applying fastp at Q25 and MiXCR, and retained in-frame beta chains. Identical CDR3 proteins give one entry, which carries the most common genes and DNA. These V and J calls rely on TCRdb rather than the paper's analysis. For this sample there are 400,000 to 500,000 distinct CDR3 sequences; roughly 20% appear just once. The ten largest clones capture more than 8% of the sample.

PBMCs were isolated by Ficoll-Paque density gradient centrifugation. Summary of the overall study and its limitations: Contracting CD4+ clones appeared mostly in the CM and EM memory subsets, whereas CD8+ clones were enriched in EMRA. Balanced CD4/CD8 phenotypes were observed for clones contracting from day 15 to 85, whereas a bias towards CD4+ was observed for a second wave of clones expanding from day 15 to 37. Only a couple of mild cases were covered in the study, and larger cohorts including severe cases with pre-infection samples were considered necessary. Some responding clones were found in pre-infection memory, which suggests that pre-existing cross-reactive memory T cells took part in the SARS-CoV-2 response. The second-wave clones that peaked on day 37 were not confirmed to be SARS-CoV-2 specific.

The CDR3, cysteine through phenylalanine, is 15 amino acids long. The CDR3 DNA has 45 bases and is translated from base 1. Trimming removed 0 bases from V and 2 bases from J, leaving 13 bases between the germline ends. In the germline V gene (reference sequence), CDR1 corresponds to DFQATT and CDR2 to SNEGSKA. The receptor chain draws on TRBV20-1 and TRBJ2-5; matching of 6 bases hints at TRBD1 as the D gene. What was sequenced was PBMCs or a T cell subset sorted from them (not recorded which). The origin of this receptor is an adult woman who had mild COVID-19 (a few samples of this study predate the infection). The sample titles of this study are shuffled in the database, so cell type and time point are left out; the donor was told from shared clones. The DNA sequence follows: TGCAGTGCTAGAGAGGCTCGACAGGTTCAAGAGACCCAGTACTTC. This encodes CSAREARQVQETQYF.